This paragraph covers one TCR beta chain sequence. The CDR3 spans 16 residues. Germline V gene lookup returns CDR1 MNHEY and CDR2 SVGAGI. The V and J ends lost 2 bases and 1 base respectively, with 14 bases between them. This sample was taken from a study of blood T cell repertoires in COVID-19. For the study at large: The cDNA or gDNA used as material had been derived from T cells, B-cell-depleted T cells, or PBMCs.

In the source study's methods: Quantification of nucleated cells was approximated via reference gene primer amplification. Generated by immunoSEQ multiplex PCR, the TCRdb table keeps only in-frame clones and is missing some. V, J and clone size derive from that table, while D and trimming were established from the DNA sequence. The repertoire holds 95,000 to 120,000 clones, with just over 85% as singletons. The sequence came from a human donor in a cohort sampled during active COVID-19. The gene calls are TRBV6-5 and TRBJ2-5; D is perhaps TRBD1 (5 bases). What was sequenced was peripheral blood. The DNA of the CDR3 is TGTGCCAGCAGTTACGACCCAGGGCAGGGCCAAGAGACCCAGTACTTC. Translating gives CASSYDPGQGQETQYF.